Below, 9 T cell receptor beta chains from the same sample are listed, as sequenced in a study of T cells after yellow fever vaccination. TCRdb fed the 5' RACE reads into MiXCR, producing one record per CDR3 protein. Of about 50,000 distinct CDR3 sequences detected, about 7.4% appear once; the ten largest clones hold 28%. Sequencing was performed on CD8+ T cells sorted from PBMCs, taken more than 13 days after the first yellow fever vaccination. The receptors derive from a man aged 18 to 30 who received the YFV17D yellow fever vaccine.

The sample holds many counts of this clonotype. The chain employs TRBV6-2 or TRBV6-3 and TRBJ1-1, with D possibly being TRBD1 (5 bases). The length of the CDR3 is 18 residues. Trimming took off 0 bases at V and 0 bases at J, with 17 bases between the two ends. The germline V gene encodes CDR1 MNHEY and CDR2 SVGEGT. CDR3 sequence reads: CASSYSTFAGLMNTEAFF. The DNA of the CDR3 is TGTGCCAGCAGTTACTCGACCTTTGCAGGGCTCATGAACACTGAAGCTTTCTTT.

Details on this clonotype: With a much larger clone just one base away, this may be a read error. The rearrangement links TRBV7-6 to TRBJ2-3, with 12 bases that match TRBD1. This CDR3 has 15 amino acids. The V gene's germline CDR1 is SGHVS and CDR2 FNYEAQ. With 4 bases clipped from V and 5 bases from J, the junction kept 4 bases outside the gene matches. The CDR3 DNA reads as TGTGCCAGCAGCTCAGGGACAGGGGGCGGAGATACGCAGTATTTT. This codes for CASSSGTGGGDTQYF.

In this sample, this clonotype turned up many times. V is TRBV11-2 and J is TRBJ1-6; 7 bases line up with TRBD1. The V gene end was trimmed by 4 bases and the J gene end by 6 bases; junction bases not matched to a gene: 3. From germline, CDR1 is SGHAT and CDR2 FQNNGV. The CDR3 is made up of 14 amino acids. The CDR3 DNA sequence: TGTGCCAGCAGCTCCTACAGGGGTAATTCACCCCTCCACTTT. It yields the protein CASSSYRGNSPLHF.

This clonotype has at least ten counts. The rearrangement uses TRBV4-1 and TRBJ2-7; 11 nucleotides match TRBD2. Trimming cost V 4 bases and J 2 bases; bases outside gene matches: 1. Per the germline V gene, CDR1 is MGHRA and CDR2 is YSYEKL. This CDR3 contains 14 residues. The CDR3, as DNA: TGCGCCAGCAGCCCGGGACTAGCGGCCTACGAGCAGTACTTC. This gives the protein CASSPGLAAYEQYF.

The rearrangement joins TRBV4-3 to TRBJ2-5; 7 bases map to TRBD1. This CDR3 is 17 amino acids long. J lost 5 bases, V lost 0 bases, and 12 bases had no gene match. Germline values: CDR1 LGHNA, CDR2 YSLEER. The CDR3 DNA sequence: TGCGCCAGCAGCCAAGACGCCGGGGACAGCTCCGTGGAGACCCAGTACTTC. Translating it yields CASSQDAGDSSVETQYF.

This clonotype was recorded at least ten times. The chain is built from TRBV5-1 and TRBJ1-2; no clear D. The CDR3 has 20 residues. Germline CDR1 is SGHRS and CDR2 is YFSETQ. V was pared by 1 base and J by 1 base, with 26 bases between. CDR3 sequence reads: CASSLSVYSRRKRINYGYTF. As DNA, the CDR3 is TGCGCCAGCAGCTTGAGTGTCTATTCGAGGAGAAAAAGAATTAACTATGGCTACACCTTC.

This clonotype was seen a few times. V usage is TRBV9 and J usage is TRBJ1-2; D perhaps matches TRBD1 (6 bases). CDR3 length: 19 amino acids. Germline CDR1 reads SGDLS; CDR2 reads YYNGEE. Trimming took off 0 bases at V and 1 base at J, with 22 bases between the two ends. The CDR3 reads CASSVDPRGATSYNYGYTF. CDR3 bases: TGTGCCAGCAGCGTAGACCCACGGGGGGCGACATCATATAACTATGGCTACACCTTC. Full variable domain (missing parts from reference TRBV9 and TRBJ1-2): DSGVTQTPKHLITATGQRVTLRCSPRSGDLSVYWYQQSLDQGLQFLIQYYNGEERAKGNILERFSAQQFPDLHSELNLSSLELGDSALYFCASSVDPRGATSYNYGYTFGSGTRLTVV.

This clonotype was recorded many times. The chain is built from TRBV10-3 and TRBJ2-5, with TRBD2 identical over 7 bases. V shed 2 bases and J 5 bases; nucleotides not matched to a gene: 2. The CDR3 is 13 residues long. Germline V lookup: CDR1 ENHRY, CDR2 SYGVKD. The CDR3 region is CAISEGREETQYF. The DNA of the CDR3 is TGTGCCATCAGTGAGGGGAGGGAGGAGACCCAGTACTTC.

Many counts were recorded for this clonotype. The chain is built from TRBV7-9 and TRBJ1-2, with TRBD1 as a possible D gene (5 bases). The CDR3 runs 15 residues. The V gene lost 4 bases and the J gene lost 0 bases, with 12 bases spanning the gap. The germline V gene encodes CDR1 SEHNR and CDR2 FQNEAQ (reference sequence). Written as DNA, the CDR3 is TGTGCCAGCAGCTGGCACCAGGGAGCTAACTATGGCTACACCTTC. Protein product: CASSWHQGANYGYTF.